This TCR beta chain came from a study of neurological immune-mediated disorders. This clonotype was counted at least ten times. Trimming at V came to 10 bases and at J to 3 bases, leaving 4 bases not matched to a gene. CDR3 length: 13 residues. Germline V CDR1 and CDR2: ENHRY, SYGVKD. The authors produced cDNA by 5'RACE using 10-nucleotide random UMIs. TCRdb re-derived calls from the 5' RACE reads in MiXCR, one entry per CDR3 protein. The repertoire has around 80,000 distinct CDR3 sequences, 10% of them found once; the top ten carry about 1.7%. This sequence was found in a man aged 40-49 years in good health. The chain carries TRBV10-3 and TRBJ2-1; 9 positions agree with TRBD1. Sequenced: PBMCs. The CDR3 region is CATRDRDYNEQFF. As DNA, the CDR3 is TGTGCCACCCGGGACAGGGACTACAATGAGCAGTTCTTC.